This TCR beta chain was recorded in a study of shared clonotypes between healthy human individuals (dated by TCRdb to the early 2020s). General notes on the study: The cohort included a few men and a couple of women between 18 and 49 years of age. For each donor, CD4 naive and CD4 memory were each given three plates, CD8 naive was given two plates, and CD8 memory was given one plate. To estimate repertoire size and how much clonotypes are shared between individuals, the study performed deep sequencing of blood TCR repertoires from roughly five healthy adults. To increase sequencing depth and limit assay-specific biases, TCR repertoire library preparation and sequencing were carried out by different laboratories using diverse techniques. Per donor, leukapheresis produced somewhere between about 0.94 and 10 billion PBMCs.

Using the deep immunoSEQ assay, multiplex PCR amplified TCR CDR3 regions from genomic DNA. For each cell subset, the extracted genomic DNA was distributed evenly across all wells of several immunoSEQ 96-well plates, and each plate served as one replicate. For sorted subsets, about 220 ng of genomic DNA, equivalent to some 33,000 T cell genomes, went into each replicate PCR. Purified libraries were quantified with a Qubit 3.0 fluorometer, sized on a Bioanalyzer 2100, and re-quantified with the KAPA Library Quantification kit. A separate single-read 150-cycle Illumina NextSeq 550 flow cell was used to sequence each immunoSEQ 96-well plate. The paper's processing steps were these. Because the immunoSEQ output included only junctional sequences and no quality scores, the filtering could not be the same as the filtering used for full-length reads. To assign V/J genes and CDR3, sequences were annotated using PyIR, a Python wrapper for IgBLAST v1.9, with IMGT germline references. Reads were removed for weak V/J assignments (E-value above 1e-6), missing CDR3, stop codons, out-of-frame junctions, or ambiguous translated residues. V3J clonotypes were defined as sequences sharing the same inferred V gene, J gene, and CDR3 amino acid sequence. Percentage overlap between repertoires was calculated by dividing the number of shared unique clonotypes by the size of the smaller repertoire. RTK rarefaction, the Chao1 estimator, and Recon v2.1 estimates of unobserved clonotypes were used to assess repertoire richness. For all TCRbeta clonotypes obtained by the gDNA method from several donors, generation probabilities were computed with OLGA. TCRdb stores this immuneACCESS table with in-frame sequences only. Part of the clones is absent; in the studies checked, under half of the shortfall reflects unresolved V genes, and no reason is known for the rest. That table furnishes V, J and clone size, whereas the DNA furnished D and trimming. The sample records over 1.5 million clones, 95% to 99% of which are singletons. The ten top clones hold 0.4% to 0.55% of the sample.

The V end gives up 5 bases and the J end 6 bases, leaving 5 bases in the junction not matched to a gene. Via the germline V gene (reference sequence), CDR1 is LNHDA and CDR2 SQIVND. The CDR3, cysteine through phenylalanine, is 14 amino acids long. Only CDR3 DNA is held: 42 bases, read in frame from base 1. The donors were healthy, HIV-negative adults with no recently reported acute infections or vaccinations. Only Caucasian adults living in Nashville, Tennessee, USA were represented among the donors. Magnetic negative selection was used to enrich CD4+ T cells, after which naive cells were positively selected on CD45RA and the negative fraction became the memory subset. After blood collection by leukapheresis, PBMCs were isolated using Ficoll-Histopaque density gradient centrifugation and then cryopreserved in the vapor phase of liquid nitrogen. Purity and quantity of every magnetically sorted T cell population were checked by analytical flow cytometry. Genomic DNA was isolated from each sorted fraction and quantified by UV absorbance on a Nanodrop 2000c.

General findings and caveats noted by the study authors: Incomplete sequencing was indicated by rarefaction of sorted-subset datasets, despite the large sequencing depth. Sampling was limited to blood, and TCR repertoires in tissue likely differ from TCR repertoires in blood. Clonotypes shared by all four sorted-subset donors showed higher generation probabilities than non-shared clonotypes. Because the study included a small number of donors, the genetic and exposure-history diversity represented was limited. About 4.5% of naive CD4, roughly 3.6% of naive CD8, 2.3% of memory CD4, and 0.4% of memory CD8 clonotypes were shared across several donors. Estimated clonotype richness was generally larger for naive than for memory subsets. Pairwise subsampling indicated that sequencing depth was expected to affect the degree of clonotype sharing among donors.

Note on this clone: Its antigen is still unknown. No much larger clone is present one base from it, and per-base qualities are unavailable.

Recombination joined TRBV19 with TRBJ2-1, and TRBD2 matches 9 of the central bases. The clonotype originates from a man aged 25-40 years in good health. The source material was naive CD4+ T cells sorted from blood. The sample's cell subset or site label, in plain terms: CD45RA+ positively selected. The sequence in DNA is TGTGCCAGTAGTGTTAGCGGGAGTTCCAATGAGCAGTTCTTC. This sequence encodes CASSVSGSSNEQFF.